The 4 T cell receptor beta chains given below trace back to one sample, sequenced in a study of blood T cell repertoires in COVID-19. Clones were sequenced by immunoSEQ multiplex PCR, and TCRdb holds only the in-frame ones, with some missing. The sample records over 450,000 clones, roughly nine tenths being singletons. The source material was peripheral blood. Receptors originate from a man between 18 and 29 years old with COVID-19, enrolled during active disease.

This rearrangement joins TRBV6-2 or TRBV6-3 to TRBJ2-1, with a possible D match to TRBD1 (6 bases). This CDR3 is built from 16 residues. Germline V gene sequence: CDR1 MNHEY, CDR2 SVGEGT. V lost 3 bases to trimming and J lost 16 bases, with 28 bases between them. The CDR3 spells CASSYGVLGAGASGFF. In nucleotides, the CDR3 is TGTGCCAGCAGTTATGGAGTCCTCGGGGCAGGGGCTTCGGGTTTCTTC.

This chain links TRBV5-8 with TRBJ2-5, with a tentative D call TRBD1 (5 bases). Looked up from germline, CDR1 is SGHTS and CDR2 is YDEGEE. CDR3 length: 12 amino acids. Trimming stripped 2 bases from V and 7 bases from J, with 9 bases between. CDR3 loop: CASSLQETTQYF. The CDR3 DNA sequence: TGTGCCAGCAGCTTACAGGAGACGACCCAGTACTTC.

This sequence joins TRBV6-1 and TRBJ2-7, with D possibly being TRBD1 (6 bases). This CDR3 is 14 amino acids long. V lost 2 bases to trimming and J lost 3 bases, with 11 bases between them. Germline V gene sequence: CDR1 MNHNS, CDR2 SASEGT. The CDR3 DNA is TGTGCCAGCAGTGAACCGCAGGACAGCTACGAGCAGTACTTC. It translates to CASSEPQDSYEQYF.

This chain uses TRBV7-6 with TRBJ1-2, with D possibly matching TRBD1 (6 bases). The CDR3 has 14 residues. V shed 1 base and J shed 7 bases, with 13 bases lying between them. Germline V gene lookup returns CDR1 SGHVS and CDR2 FNYEAQ. The CDR3 protein is CASSLDNRARGYTF. CDR3 nucleotides: TGTGCCAGCAGCTTAGATAACAGGGCGCGTGGCTACACCTTC.